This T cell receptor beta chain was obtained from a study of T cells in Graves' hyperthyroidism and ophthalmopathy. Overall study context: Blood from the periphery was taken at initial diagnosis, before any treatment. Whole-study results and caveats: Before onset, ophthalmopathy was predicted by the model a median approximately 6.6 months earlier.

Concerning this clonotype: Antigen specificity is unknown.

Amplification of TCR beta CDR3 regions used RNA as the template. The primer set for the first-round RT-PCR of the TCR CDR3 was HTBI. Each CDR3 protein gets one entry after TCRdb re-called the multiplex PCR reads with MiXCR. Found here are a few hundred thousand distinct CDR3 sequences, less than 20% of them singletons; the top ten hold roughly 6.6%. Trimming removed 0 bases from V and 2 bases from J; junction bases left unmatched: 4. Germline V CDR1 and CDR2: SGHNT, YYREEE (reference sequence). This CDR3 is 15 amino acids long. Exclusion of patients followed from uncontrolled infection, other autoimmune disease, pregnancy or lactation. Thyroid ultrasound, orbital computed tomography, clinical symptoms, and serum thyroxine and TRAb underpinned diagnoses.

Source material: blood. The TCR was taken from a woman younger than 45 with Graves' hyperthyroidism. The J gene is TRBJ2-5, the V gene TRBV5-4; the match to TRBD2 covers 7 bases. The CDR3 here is CASSLETSVQETQYF. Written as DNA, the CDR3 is TGTGCCAGCAGCTTGGAAACTAGCGTGCAAGAGACCCAGTACTTC.